This T cell receptor (beta chain) was sequenced for a study of CD8 T cells in ankylosing spondylitis. Study-level points and caveats: Certain motif variants had earlier been reported in reactive arthritis synovial fluid and blood. There was reportedly significant enrichment of clones that were disease-linked in matched ankylosing spondylitis synovial fluid. Disease-linked clones bore a CD8+ phenotype, appearing relatively rarely in peripheral blood. In ankylosing spondylitis blood, a motif of roughly eight highly homologous TCR beta variants appeared characteristic.

This clonotype was counted only a few times. What it binds is not known. It was by quantitative 5'-RACE with molecular barcodes that TCR beta libraries were made. TCRdb redid the calling of the 5' RACE reads with MiXCR, one entry per CDR3 protein. Seen here are 200,000 to 250,000 distinct CDR3 sequences, around 19% observed once, and the top ten hold about 42%. Per germline, CDR1 MGHRA and CDR2 YSYEKL. J lost 4 bases, V lost 5 bases, and 9 bases had no gene match. The CDR3 has 15 amino acids. The receptor's source is a male donor with ankylosing spondylitis. The chain recombines TRBV4-1 with TRBJ2-7; TRBD1 aligns across 9 bases. Sequenced material: blood, either unsorted or a sorted T cell fraction (not recorded which). The CDR3 sequence: CASSFTLGQGYEQYF. CDR3 in DNA: TGCGCCAGCAGCTTCACGCTGGGACAGGGTTACGAGCAGTACTTC.